These 30 T cell receptor beta chains originate from one sample sequenced in a study of post-analysis software for immune sequencing data. No antigen has been assigned to these receptors. Study-level points and caveats: Five or six TRBV segments were significantly more frequent in patients than in controls. TRBV5-6, TRBV5-1 and TRBV20-1 were among these segments.

TCR beta libraries were prepared from cDNA with unique molecular identifiers. TCRdb re-analysed the PCR reads in MiXCR, keeping a single row per CDR3 protein. The sample has 650,000 to 900,000 distinct CDR3 sequences, roughly 50% seen once. The source material was blood. These receptors were obtained from a girl aged 5 to 17 with multiple sclerosis.

V is TRBV7-2 and J is TRBJ2-3; 8 positions match TRBD1. V trimming: 6 bases; J trimming: 1 base; junction bases outside the gene matches: 6. The CDR3 is made up of 15 amino acids. The germline CDR1 and CDR2 sequences are SGHTA and FQGNSA. CDR3 DNA: TGTGCCAGCAGACCATCAGGGGGCGGCACAGATACGCAGTATTTT. Translating it yields CASRPSGGGTDTQYF.

This clonotype has just one count. The rearrangement uses TRBV6-6 and TRBJ2-7; D is undetermined. With 7 bases removed from V and 0 bases from J, the gap between germline ends came to 7 bases. Per germline, CDR1 MNHNY and CDR2 SVGAGI (reference sequence). The CDR3 has 12 residues. CDR3 coding DNA: TGTGCCAGCATGAGCCTCTCCTACGAGCAGTACTTC. Amino acid sequence: CASMSLSYEQYF.

The chain is built from TRBV12-3 or TRBV12-4 and TRBJ2-7; D assignment may be TRBD1 or TRBD2 (5 bases each). This CDR3 region has 16 residues. The germline V and J ends were trimmed by 1 base and 6 bases, with 19 bases remaining between them. The DNA for the CDR3 is TGTGCCAGCAGTTTAGTAGGGCAGGGAGATTCCGGCGAGCAGTACTTC. Its protein is CASSLVGQGDSGEQYF.

This clonotype came up a few times. The chain joins TRBV7-3 to TRBJ2-5; TRBD2 agrees at 7 bases. The CDR3 contains 15 residues. With V trimmed by 4 bases and J by 3 bases, 8 bases remained unmatched. The germline gives CDR1 SGHTA, CDR2 FQGTGA. The CDR3 loop is CASSSQGGRKETQYF. The CDR3 nucleotides are TGTGCCAGCAGCTCCCAAGGCGGGAGAAAAGAGACCCAGTACTTC.

V usage is TRBV11-1 and J usage is TRBJ2-2, with D perhaps TRBD1 (6 bases). V shed 5 bases and J shed 3 bases, with 10 bases lying between them. From germline, CDR1 is SGHAT and CDR2 FQDESV (reference sequence). This CDR3 spans 14 amino acids. The DNA of the CDR3 is TGTGCCAGCAGCCAAACAGGGTACACCGGGGAGCTGTTTTTT. It codes for CASSQTGYTGELFF. The full variable domain, rest sourced from reference TRBV11-1 and TRBJ2-2, is EAEVAQSPRYKITEKSQAVAFWCDPISGHATLYWYRQILGQGPELLVQFQDESVVDDSQLPKDRFSAERLKGVDSTLKIQPAELGDSAMYLCASSQTGYTGELFFGEGSRLTVL.

The chain joins TRBV19 to TRBJ1-6, with 9 bases lining up with TRBD1. CDR3 length: 15 amino acids. With V trimmed by 6 bases and J by 7 bases, 7 bases remained unmatched. CDR1 LNHDA and CDR2 SQIVND come from the germline V gene (reference sequence). The CDR3 spells CASRPTGGTNSPLHF. The CDR3, as DNA: TGTGCCAGTAGACCAACAGGGGGCACAAATTCACCCCTCCACTTT.

The gene calls are TRBV5-1 and TRBJ1-1; D ambiguous. The CDR3 totals 14 residues. V lost 0 bases and J 1 base, leaving 7 bases between the germline ends. The V gene's germline CDR1 is SGHRS and CDR2 YFSETQ. CDR3 residues: CASSLGPPNTEAFF. CDR3 sequence (DNA): TGCGCCAGCAGCTTGGGACCTCCGAACACTGAAGCTTTCTTT.

As regards this clonotype: The junction does not match germline at one end; this may be a read error. This rearrangement joins TRBV7-7 to TRBJ2-3; D unclear. Germline V CDR1 and CDR2: SSHAT, FNYEAQ (reference sequence). The CDR3 is 15 residues long. Here the CDR3 reads CASSDGWTGTDTQYF. CDR3 nucleotides: TGTGCTAGCAGTGATGGTTGGACGGGCACAGATACGCAGTATTTT. Full variable domain (outside the CDR3, taken from reference TRBV7-7 and TRBJ2-3): GAGVSQSPRYKVTKRGQDVTLRCDPISSHATLYWYQQALGQGPEFLTYFNYEAQPDKSGLPSDRFSAERPEGSISTLTIQRTEQRDSAMYRCASSDGWTGTDTQYFGPGTRLTVL.

The chain recombines TRBV20-1 with TRBJ2-1; 8 bases are a match to TRBD2. The germline CDR1 and CDR2 sequences are DFQATT and SNEGSKA (reference sequence). The V segment lost 0 bases and the J segment 4 bases; nucleotides outside the gene matches: 5. The CDR3 has 15 residues. The CDR3 is CSARDLAGLYNEQFF. DNA for the CDR3: TGCAGTGCTAGAGACCTAGCGGGCCTATACAATGAGCAGTTCTTC.

The V gene is TRBV7-2, the J gene TRBJ2-7; a possible D gene is TRBD2 (6 bases). The ends were cut back, 4 bases at V and 2 bases at J, with 12 bases in the middle. This CDR3 region has 14 residues. The germline V gene encodes CDR1 SGHTA and CDR2 FQGNSA. DNA of the CDR3: TGTGCCAGCAGCTGGGACTGGAATGCCTACGAGCAGTACTTC. Amino acid sequence: CASSWDWNAYEQYF. The whole variable domain, remainder taken from reference TRBV7-2 and TRBJ2-7, is GAGVSQSPSNKVTEKGKDVELRCDPISGHTALYWYRQSLGQGLEFLIYFQGNSAPDKSGLPSDRFSAERTGGSVSTLTIQRTQQEDSAVYLCASSWDWNAYEQYFGPGTRLTVT.

This rearrangement joins TRBV6-1 to TRBJ2-4; TRBD1 matches 9 bases. The J call may not be correct, given that the DNA end is closer to TRBJ2-5. There are 17 residues in the CDR3. CDR1 is MNHNS, CDR2 SASEGT, per germline. Here the CDR3 reads CASSGAVPGQGRQTQYF. For the CDR3, the DNA is TGTGCCAGCAGTGGGGCCGTACCGGGACAGGGTCGGCAGACCCAGTACTTC.

The V call is TRBV20-1, the J call TRBJ2-7, with D unresolved. CDR3 size: 14 residues. Germline V gene lookup returns CDR1 DFQATT and CDR2 SNEGSKA (reference sequence). V was trimmed by 4 bases and J by 0 bases, leaving 13 bases between them. As DNA, the CDR3 is TGCAGTGCTATTCGACCACGCAGCTCCTACGAGCAGTACTTC. Protein sequence: CSAIRPRSSYEQYF.

V is TRBV5-3 and J is TRBJ1-5; D call uncertain. TRBV5-3 belongs to the ORF category, with a function that is uncertain. V was clipped by 5 bases and J by 5 bases, with 2 bases between them. The CDR3 loop spans 10 amino acids. The CDR3 spells CARRDQPQHF. The DNA of the CDR3 is TGTGCCAGAAGGGATCAGCCCCAGCATTTT.

The chain is built from TRBV7-2 and TRBJ2-5; unclear D gene. The CDR3 totals 13 residues. Trimming cost V 2 bases and J 5 bases, with 9 bases left between them. Germline assignment: CDR1 SGHTA and CDR2 FQGNSA. CDR3 in DNA: TGTGCCAGCAGCTTATCATTCAGGGAGACCCAGTACTTC. Encoded protein: CASSLSFRETQYF.

This clonotype was counted a single time. The chain uses TRBV5-1 and TRBJ2-6; D call uncertain. Germline-derived CDR1 and CDR2 are SGHRS and YFSETQ. V lost 6 bases and J 1 base, leaving 17 bases between the germline ends. CDR3 length: 17 amino acids. CDR3 sequence reads: CASTSRRRSSGANVLTF. CDR3 coding DNA: TGCGCCAGCACTTCCAGGAGAAGGAGTTCTGGGGCCAACGTCCTGACTTTC.

This clonotype was observed once. This chain uses TRBV29-1 with TRBJ2-5; tentatively, D is TRBD2 (5 bases). Trimming shortened V by 1 base and J by 3 bases, and 9 bases separated the two germline ends. Looked up from germline, CDR1 is SQVTM and CDR2 is ANQGSEA. The CDR3 sequence is 13 residues long. CDR3: CSVEVTGEETQYF. The CDR3 nucleotides are TGCAGCGTTGAAGTCACCGGGGAAGAGACCCAGTACTTC.

CDR3 residues: CAISETPGLVEETQYF. CDR3 nucleotide sequence: TGTGCCATCAGTGAGACCCCGGGACTAGTAGAAGAGACCCAGTACTTC. The gene calls are TRBV10-3 and TRBJ2-5; TRBD2 agrees at 8 bases. The ends lost 2 bases at V and 3 bases at J; junction bases unmatched: 8. This CDR3 is 16 amino acids long. Germline lookup yields CDR1 ENHRY and CDR2 SYGVKD.

The chain couples TRBV2 to TRBJ1-1; D unclear. Trimming pared 0 bases from V and 11 bases from J, leaving 13 bases between. Germline values: CDR1 SNHLY, CDR2 FYNNEI. This CDR3 has 13 amino acids. The CDR3 reads CASSEAVEIVAFF. Written as DNA, the CDR3 is TGTGCCAGCAGTGAAGCGGTTGAGATTGTGGCTTTCTTT.

This clonotype came up a few times. This chain links TRBV7-2 with TRBJ2-7; D may be TRBD2 (6 bases). Trimming stripped 5 bases from V and 1 base from J, with 15 bases between. Germline assignment: CDR1 SGHTA and CDR2 FQGNSA. This CDR3 comprises 15 residues. The CDR3 nucleotides are TGTGCCAGCAGCCTCACGAGACTAGGGTCCTACGAGCAGTACTTC. It encodes CASSLTRLGSYEQYF. The complete variable domain, with remaining parts taken from reference TRBV7-2 and TRBJ2-7, reads GAGVSQSPSNKVTEKGKDVELRCDPISGHTALYWYRQSLGQGLEFLIYFQGNSAPDKSGLPSDRFSAERTGGSVSTLTIQRTQQEDSAVYLCASSLTRLGSYEQYFGPGTRLTVT.

The chain carries TRBV27 and TRBJ2-1; 12 bases map to TRBD2. The V gene end was trimmed by 6 bases and the J gene end by 10 bases; junction bases not matched to a gene: 13. This CDR3 has 16 amino acids. CDR1 and CDR2 (germline): MNHEY, SMNVEV (reference sequence). The CDR3 reads CASRIIETSGRSEQFF. The DNA of the CDR3 is TGTGCCAGCAGAATTATCGAAACTAGCGGGAGGTCGGAGCAGTTCTTC.

The J gene is TRBJ2-7, the V gene TRBV5-1; 9 bases match TRBD2. Germline-derived CDR1 and CDR2 are SGHRS and YFSETQ. This CDR3 region has 15 residues. Trimming at V came to 0 bases and at J to 3 bases, leaving 4 bases not matched to a gene. Here the CDR3 DNA reads TGCGCCAGCAGCTTGGGTGCTAGCGGGAACTACGAGCAGTACTTC. Amino acids: CASSLGASGNYEQYF.

This clonotype has just a few counts. The genes are TRBV5-8 and TRBJ1-2; TRBD1 is a possible D gene (5 bases). Germline lookup yields CDR1 SGHTS and CDR2 YDEGEE. The CDR3 covers 18 residues. V was shortened by 0 bases and J by 8 bases, with 26 bases between the two germline ends. The CDR3 here is CASSLGYGDESVSAGYTF. In DNA form, the CDR3 reads TGTGCCAGCAGCTTGGGTTACGGGGACGAGTCGGTCTCAGCGGGCTACACCTTC.

The chain combines TRBV7-9 with TRBJ2-2; D might be TRBD1 (6 bases). CDR3 length: 14 amino acids. V was shortened by 5 bases and J by 5 bases, with 12 bases between the two germline ends. Looked up from germline, CDR1 is SEHNR and CDR2 is FQNEAQ (reference sequence). Here the CDR3 DNA reads TGTGCCAGCAGCGTCCCTCAGGGGACCGGGGAGCTGTTTTTT. It yields the protein CASSVPQGTGELFF.

This clonotype was picked up a small number of times. The gene calls are TRBV6-5 and TRBJ2-1; D is perhaps TRBD2 (6 bases). The CDR3 sequence is 14 residues long. V dropped 11 bases and J dropped 6 bases, with 20 bases sitting between them. Germline V lookup: CDR1 MNHEY, CDR2 SVGAGI. The CDR3 DNA reads as TGTGCCGGCCGCATGGGCGGGACGGGCAATGAGCAGTTCTTC. Protein sequence: CAGRMGGTGNEQFF.

The rearrangement joins TRBV4-2 to TRBJ1-2, with no clear D. The CDR3 runs to 14 residues. From germline, CDR1 is LGHNA and CDR2 YNFKEQ. V was trimmed by 0 bases and J by 4 bases, leaving 9 bases between them. CDR3 in amino acids: CASSQEGAGYGYTF. For the CDR3, the DNA is TGTGCCAGCAGCCAAGAGGGCGCGGGCTATGGCTACACCTTC.

The rearrangement joins TRBV20-1 to TRBJ1-4; D may be TRBD1 (6 bases). Germline V lookup: CDR1 DFQATT, CDR2 SNEGSKA (reference sequence). The ends were cut back, 3 bases at V and 3 bases at J, with 8 bases in the middle. The CDR3 contains 13 residues. This CDR3 is CSARGAANEKLFF. DNA for the CDR3: TGCAGTGCTAGGGGGGCAGCTAATGAAAAACTGTTTTTT.

The V and J genes are TRBV6-2 or TRBV6-3 and TRBJ1-5; TRBD1 is a possible D gene (5 bases). The V end lost 6 bases, the J end lost 7 bases, and 16 bases lay between the germline ends. Germline loops: CDR1 MNHEY, CDR2 SVGEGT. There are 14 residues in the CDR3. The CDR3 nucleotides are TGTGCCAGCAGGACGTTCAGGGAGGGACAGCCCCAGCATTTT. This translates into CASRTFREGQPQHF.

The chain carries TRBV30 and TRBJ2-7, with D possibly being TRBD2 (5 bases). This CDR3 is 14 amino acids long. V dropped 3 bases and J dropped 0 bases, with 12 bases sitting between them. CDR1 is GTSNPN and CDR2 is SVGIG in the germline V gene (reference sequence). The CDR3 DNA is TGTGCCTGGAGAGGGAGAACGAGCTCCTACGAGCAGTACTTC. Residues: CAWRGRTSSYEQYF.

This clonotype showed up just a few times. V gene TRBV7-6 combines with J gene TRBJ2-7, with a tentative D call TRBD1 (5 bases). Germline V lookup: CDR1 SGHVS, CDR2 FNYEAQ. Trimming left V 7 bases short and J 2 bases short, with 24 bases between. CDR3 length equals 17 residues. The CDR3 bases are TGTGCCAGCACCCCAGGGTCGCGCGGCCCGATCCCCTACGAGCAGTACTTC. Protein: CASTPGSRGPIPYEQYF.

This clonotype was detected many times. The CDR3 spells CASSPSSGYEQYF. CDR3 nucleotide sequence: TGTGCCAGCAGCCCTAGCAGCGGCTACGAGCAGTACTTC. The chain recombines TRBV7-2 with TRBJ2-7, with D perhaps TRBD2 (5 bases). Germline V gene data show CDR1 as SGHTA and CDR2 as FQGNSA. The CDR3 contains 13 residues. Between the trimmed V and J ends, which lost 5 bases and 3 bases, there was a span of 11 bases.